The 21 T cell receptor beta chains given below trace back to one sample, sequenced in a study of blood T cell repertoires in COVID-19. Method: immunoSEQ multiplex PCR; TCRdb's copy keeps in-frame clones and lacks some. Counted here are some 220,000 clones, around 82% occurring once; the ten biggest clones make up more than 10%. The sample taken for sequencing was peripheral blood. The receptors derive from a human donor in a cohort sampled during active COVID-19.

The chain has TRBV18 and TRBJ2-1; 14 positions agree with TRBD2. Germline V gene data show CDR1 as KGHSH and CDR2 as LQKENI. This CDR3 region has 14 residues. J lost 5 bases, V lost 6 bases, and 0 bases had no gene match. CDR3 sequence (DNA): TGTGCCAGCTCGACTAGCGGGGGGGACAATGAGCAGTTCTTC. Residues: CASSTSGGDNEQFF.

The chain uses TRBV2 and TRBJ2-7; no reliable D call. Per germline, CDR1 SNHLY and CDR2 FYNNEI. The CDR3 extends over 15 amino acids. The V end lost 7 bases, the J end lost 3 bases, and 19 bases lay between the germline ends. The CDR3 here is CASKPPEPIFYEQYF. The CDR3 region has the DNA TGTGCCAGCAAACCGCCGGAGCCGATCTTCTACGAGCAGTACTTC.

The chain combines TRBV4-3 with TRBJ2-5, with D perhaps TRBD2 (6 bases). Germline CDR1 LGHNA, CDR2 YSLEER. This CDR3 has 18 amino acids. V gave up 0 bases and J gave up 0 bases, with 17 bases separating them. CDR3 region: CASSQEFRAGVYQETQYF. The DNA of the CDR3 is TGCGCCAGCAGCCAAGAGTTTCGAGCGGGCGTGTACCAAGAGACCCAGTACTTC.

The rearrangement links TRBV18 to TRBJ1-1, with a weak D call TRBD1 (5 bases). The CDR3 contains 16 residues. Deletions cut 3 bases from V and 0 bases from J, with 14 bases between. Germline V gene sequence: CDR1 KGHSH, CDR2 LQKENI. The CDR3 region has the DNA TGTGCCAGCTCACCCGCCGCCGGGGGAATGAACACTGAAGCTTTCTTT. Its protein product is CASSPAAGGMNTEAFF.

The rearrangement links TRBV7-2 to TRBJ2-3; 8 bases line up with TRBD2. The CDR3 runs to 15 residues. Trimming took 6 bases from V and 6 from J; bases not matched to a gene: 11. Per germline, CDR1 SGHTA and CDR2 FQGNSA. This CDR3 reads CASRPPGGDGDTQYF. As DNA, the CDR3 is TGTGCCAGCAGGCCTCCGGGGGGGGACGGGGATACGCAGTATTTT.

V gene TRBV9 combines with J gene TRBJ1-5; TRBD1 might be the D (5 bases). V lost 4 bases, J lost 4 bases, and 15 bases lay in between. CDR3 size: 15 residues. CDR1 is SGDLS, CDR2 YYNGEE, per germline. The CDR3 loop is CASSPWGGVNQPQHF. CDR3 sequence (DNA): TGTGCCAGCAGCCCTTGGGGCGGGGTAAATCAGCCCCAGCATTTT.

The genes are TRBV6-5 and TRBJ1-6; TRBD1 matches 10 bases. In germline, CDR1 is MNHEY, CDR2 SVGAGI. This CDR3 has 14 residues. The V and J ends lost 6 bases and 9 bases, in that order; junction bases with no gene match: 5. The CDR3 loop is CASRGQGFFSPLHF. The CDR3 nucleotides are TGTGCCAGCAGGGGACAGGGGTTTTTTTCACCCCTCCACTTT.

The CDR3 is CASSLTGKGYEQYF. The CDR3 DNA reads TGTGCCAGCAGCCTGACAGGGAAGGGTTACGAGCAGTACTTC. The V gene is TRBV4-2, the J gene TRBJ2-7; TRBD1 matches 7 bases. CDR1 is LGHNA, CDR2 YNFKEQ, per germline. The length of the CDR3 is 14 residues. Trimming took 4 bases from V and 4 from J; bases not matched to a gene: 7.

This clone was detected only once. The rearrangement links TRBV19 to TRBJ2-4; tentatively, D is TRBD1 (6 bases). The CDR3 has 18 amino acids. V was shortened by 3 bases and J by 0 bases, with 18 bases between the two germline ends. Germline V gene data show CDR1 as LNHDA and CDR2 as SQIVND (reference sequence). CDR3 loop: CASSIEDRPTLAKNIQYF. The CDR3 DNA is TGTGCCAGTAGTATTGAGGACAGACCAACACTAGCCAAAAACATTCAGTACTTC.

This CDR3 is CAWRGGSGANVLTF. In DNA form, the CDR3 reads TGTGCCTGGAGGGGAGGCTCTGGGGCCAACGTCCTGACTTTC. This rearrangement joins TRBV30 to TRBJ2-6; a possible D gene is TRBD2 (6 bases). CDR3 length equals 14 residues. V lost 3 bases to trimming and J lost 0 bases, with 6 bases between them. The germline gives CDR1 GTSNPN, CDR2 SVGIG (reference sequence).

This chain joins TRBV7-2 and TRBJ2-1; a weak D match, TRBD1 (5 bases). The V gene lost 2 bases and the J gene lost 1 base, with 9 bases spanning the gap. CDR3 size: 15 residues. Germline lookup yields CDR1 SGHTA and CDR2 FQGNSA. Written as DNA, the CDR3 is TGTGCCAGCAGCTTAAACGGACATTCCTACAATGAGCAGTTCTTC. This gives the protein CASSLNGHSYNEQFF.

This rearrangement joins TRBV2 to TRBJ2-7; TRBD2 matches at 9 bases. CDR1 is SNHLY and CDR2 is FYNNEI in the germline V gene. The CDR3 sequence is 13 residues long. V was pared by 10 bases and J by 0 bases, with 4 bases of the junction left unmatched. The CDR3 loop reads CATSGGTSYEQYF. As DNA, the CDR3 is TGTGCCACAAGCGGGGGGACCTCCTACGAGCAGTACTTC.

This chain connects TRBV10-3 to TRBJ1-4; no firm D call. Germline V gene sequence: CDR1 ENHRY, CDR2 SYGVKD. Trimming pared 4 bases from V and 7 bases from J, leaving 10 bases between. The CDR3 has 13 amino acids. As DNA, the CDR3 is TGTGCCATCAGTGCGATCCCCGGTGAAAAACTGTTTTTT. Its protein product is CAISAIPGEKLFF.

CDR3 residues: CASRLGQGEKLFF. CDR3 coding DNA: TGTGCCAGCAGACTCGGACAGGGTGAAAAACTGTTTTTT. The chain uses TRBV7-9 and TRBJ1-4; 8 positions agree with TRBD1. Germline trimming cut 6 bases from V and 7 bases from J; bases unmatched to any gene: 4. The CDR3 totals 13 residues. The germline gives CDR1 SEHNR, CDR2 FQNEAQ (reference sequence).

V usage is TRBV6-1 and J usage is TRBJ2-3, with 7 positions matching TRBD2. CDR1 and CDR2 from the germline V gene are MNHNS and SASEGT. The CDR3 covers 15 residues. The J segment lost 5 bases and the V segment lost 3 bases, leaving 8 bases of the junction unmatched. CDR3 sequence reads: CASSDVGGRRDTQYF. In DNA, the CDR3 is TGTGCCAGCAGTGATGTGGGAGGGCGGAGAGATACGCAGTATTTT.

The V call is TRBV28, the J call TRBJ1-4; perhaps TRBD1 as D (5 bases). V shed 3 bases and J shed 5 bases, with 10 bases lying between them. The CDR3 loop spans 14 amino acids. The V gene's germline CDR1 is MDHEN and CDR2 SYDVKM. CDR3 DNA sequence: TGTGCCAGCAGTTTTTTTCAGGGAAATGAAAAACTGTTTTTT. This sequence encodes CASSFFQGNEKLFF.

The chain carries TRBV28 and TRBJ2-3, with 14 bases fitting TRBD2. The ends lost 4 bases at V and 4 bases at J; junction bases unmatched: 4. This CDR3 spans 16 amino acids. Germline assignment: CDR1 MDHEN and CDR2 SYDVKM. In DNA, the CDR3 is TGTGCCAGCAGTTCACCGGGACTAGCGGGAGCAGATACGCAGTATTTT. Residues: CASSSPGLAGADTQYF.

The chain carries TRBV12-3 or TRBV12-4 and TRBJ1-2, with D perhaps TRBD1 (5 bases). V lost 4 bases, J lost 8 bases, and 11 bases lay in between. The CDR3 loop spans 12 amino acids. CDR3 sequence (DNA): TGTGCCAGCAGTTCCAGGGTTGGCGGCTACACCTTC. Translated, it gives CASSSRVGGYTF.

This chain links TRBV7-6 with TRBJ2-1, with D possibly matching TRBD2 (6 bases). V lost 1 base to trimming and J lost 8 bases, with 9 bases between them. The CDR3 has 13 residues. Germline V CDR1 and CDR2: SGHVS, FNYEAQ. CDR3 residues: CASSLGPGDEQFF. As DNA, the CDR3 is TGTGCCAGCAGCTTAGGGCCGGGGGATGAGCAGTTCTTC.

The J gene is TRBJ1-6, the V gene TRBV7-9; no clear D. In germline, CDR1 is SEHNR, CDR2 FQNEAQ (reference sequence). Trimming cost V 3 bases and J 4 bases, with 4 bases left between them. The CDR3 runs 13 residues. CDR3 coding DNA: TGTGCCAGCAGCTTTAATTATAATTCACCCCTCCACTTT. It codes for CASSFNYNSPLHF. The full variable domain, rest sourced from reference TRBV7-9 and TRBJ1-6, is DTGVSQNPRHKITKRGQNVTFRCDPISEHNRLYWYRQTLGQGPEFLTYFQNEAQLEKSRLLSDRFSAERPKGSFSTLEIQRTEQGDSAMYLCASSFNYNSPLHFGNGTRLTVT.

The V gene is TRBV29-1, the J gene TRBJ1-1; D ambiguous. Germline assignment: CDR1 SQVTM and CDR2 ANQGSEA. The CDR3 totals 13 residues. Deletions cut 4 bases from V and 0 bases from J, with 9 bases between. Here the CDR3 reads CSVVGQMNTEAFF. The CDR3 DNA sequence: TGCAGCGTTGTTGGGCAGATGAACACTGAAGCTTTCTTT.